The following is a T cell receptor beta chain sequence with its context. These data come from a study of blood T cell repertoires in COVID-19. Study context: The samples span acute and convalescent COVID-19 from the United States, Italy and Spain. Nucleic acid was either cDNA or gDNA, and it came from T cells, B-cell-depleted T cells, or PBMCs.

In the study's own analysis: Amplification of reference gene primers provided the estimated nucleated cell counts. Only in-frame clones appear in the TCRdb table, and some are missing; sequencing was by immunoSEQ multiplex PCR. V, J and clone size are taken as reported in that table, and D and trimming were inferred from the DNA itself. The sample shows 110,000 or so clones, roughly 81% of them seen only once. The receptor comes from a woman aged 65 to 85 with acute or convalescent COVID-19. The sequenced material came from peripheral blood.

CDR3 coding DNA: TGTGCCACCCGGAGGGGGCGGAACACCGGGGAGCTGTTTTTT. The encoded protein is CATRRGRNTGELFF. V and J are TRBV27 and TRBJ2-2, with D possibly matching TRBD1 (7 bases). CDR3 length: 14 residues. Germline V CDR1 and CDR2: MNHEY, SMNVEV (reference sequence). V was pared by 10 bases and J by 1 base, with 13 bases between.